This T cell receptor beta chain was documented in a study of blood T cells in healthy people across ages. V was pared by 6 bases and J by 0 bases, with 12 bases between. CDR3 length: 13 residues. Germline V CDR1 and CDR2: SQVTM, ANQGSEA. PCR was performed a second time for roughly 7 to 12 cycles using a sample-barcoded 5' primer and a J-beta primer mix. From each sample, at least 2.5 million paired-end reads containing CDR3 were obtained. TCRdb ran MiXCR on the 5' RACE reads and lists one entry per CDR3 protein. The sample carries roughly 560,000 distinct CDR3 sequences, nearly 25% recorded once. These records were also assigned to another study, of T cells of mothers and their children. From that paper: It was related mother-child pairs that showed slightly higher overlap than unrelated pairs, without reaching significance. Across the analysis, no persistent microchimeric T cell clones were detected.

The V gene is TRBV29-1, the J gene TRBJ2-7, with D possibly being TRBD2 (5 bases). Source material: blood. This receptor was identified in a boy younger than 18 in good health. CDR3 in amino acids: CSVTSGSSYEQYF. CDR3 DNA: TGCAGCGTGACGAGCGGTAGCTCCTACGAGCAGTACTTC.